The entry below gives a single T cell receptor beta chain sequence along with its context. Its matching antigen is unknown. An end of the junction does not agree with germline; a read error may underlie this. The CDR3 has 16 residues. Germline CDR1 is SGHVT and CDR2 is SQSDAQ. The source of the sample is a study of T cell repertoires in cytomegalovirus infection. General study results and limits: Within the response measured ex vivo, HLA-C-restricted CMV-specific TCR beta clonotypes were dominant.

MiXCR, run by TCRdb on the reads, gives a single entry per CDR3 protein. The table includes roughly 200,000 distinct CDR3 sequences, about a tenth detected once. Sequencing used PBMCs. The chain has TRBV7-4 and TRBJ1-3; D is perhaps TRBD1 (5 bases). The receptor's source is a human donor in good health (CMV status not recorded). Some clones in this sample may be carry-over from other donors' samples. CDR3 protein: CANSLALDSSGNTIYF. CDR3 in DNA: TGTGCCAACAGCTTAGCCCTAGACAGCTCTGGAAACACCATATATTTT.